The T cell receptor beta chain under discussion was sequenced for a study of blood T cells in healthy people across ages. Alongside a J-beta primer mix, a sample-barcoded 5' primer served in a second PCR lasting roughly 7 to 11 cycles. With 12 random nucleotides, a template-switch adaptor tagged each individual cDNA molecule. A single record per CDR3 protein comes from TCRdb applying MiXCR to the 5' RACE reads. Among some 710,000 distinct CDR3 sequences listed, more than 35% were seen once. This clonotype was picked up a small number of times. CDR1 SEHNR and CDR2 FQNEAQ come from the germline V gene (reference sequence). The CDR3 totals 15 residues. V lost 5 bases and J lost 10; bases outside the gene matches: 8.

The chain employs TRBV7-9 and TRBJ2-1; 13 bases line up with TRBD2. The receptor was derived from a man older than 75 in good health. Sequenced input: blood. The CDR3 sequence is CASSETSGRAREQFF. The CDR3, as DNA: TGTGCCAGCAGCGAAACTAGCGGGAGGGCCAGAGAGCAGTTCTTC.